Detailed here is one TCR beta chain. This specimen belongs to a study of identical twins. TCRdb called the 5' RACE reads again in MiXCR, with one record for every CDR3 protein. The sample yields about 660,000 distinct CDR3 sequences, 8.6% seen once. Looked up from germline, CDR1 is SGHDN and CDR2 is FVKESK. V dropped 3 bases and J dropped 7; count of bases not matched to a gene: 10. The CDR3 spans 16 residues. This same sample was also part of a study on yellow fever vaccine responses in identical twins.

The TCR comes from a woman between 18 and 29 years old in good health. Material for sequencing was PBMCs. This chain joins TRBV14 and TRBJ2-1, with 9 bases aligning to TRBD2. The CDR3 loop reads CASSQHGTSLMNEQFF. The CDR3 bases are TGTGCCAGCAGCCAGCACGGGACTAGCCTTATGAATGAGCAGTTCTTC. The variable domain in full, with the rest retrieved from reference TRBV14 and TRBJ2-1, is EAGVTQFPSHSVIEKGQTVTLRCDPISGHDNLYWYRRVMGKEIKFLLHFVKESKQDESGMPNNRFLAERTGGTYSTLKVQPAELEDSGVYFCASSQHGTSLMNEQFFGPGTRLTVL.